This T cell receptor beta chain derives from a study of response to subunit inactivated influenza vaccine. Of note for this clonotype: What it binds is not known.

The germline gives CDR1 MNHEY, CDR2 SVGEGT. This CDR3 has 15 residues. V was clipped by 5 bases and J by 10 bases, with 18 bases between them. TCRdb processed the RT-PCR reads anew with MiXCR; each CDR3 protein has one entry. The repertoire holds around 650,000 distinct CDR3 sequences, with 15% to 18% as singletons. Whole-study results and caveats: Few additional T cells are recruited per seasonal influenza vaccination, authors suggested.

The V gene is TRBV6-2 or TRBV6-3, the J gene TRBJ1-6; D ambiguous. This specimen consisted of PBMCs from blood, obtained 11 to 12 days after vaccination. The receptor was isolated from a man aged 50-60 years who received an inactivated influenza vaccine. Here the CDR3 reads CASSPRTSRASPLHF. DNA of the CDR3: TGTGCCAGCAGTCCCCGGACCAGTAGAGCCTCACCCCTCCACTTT.